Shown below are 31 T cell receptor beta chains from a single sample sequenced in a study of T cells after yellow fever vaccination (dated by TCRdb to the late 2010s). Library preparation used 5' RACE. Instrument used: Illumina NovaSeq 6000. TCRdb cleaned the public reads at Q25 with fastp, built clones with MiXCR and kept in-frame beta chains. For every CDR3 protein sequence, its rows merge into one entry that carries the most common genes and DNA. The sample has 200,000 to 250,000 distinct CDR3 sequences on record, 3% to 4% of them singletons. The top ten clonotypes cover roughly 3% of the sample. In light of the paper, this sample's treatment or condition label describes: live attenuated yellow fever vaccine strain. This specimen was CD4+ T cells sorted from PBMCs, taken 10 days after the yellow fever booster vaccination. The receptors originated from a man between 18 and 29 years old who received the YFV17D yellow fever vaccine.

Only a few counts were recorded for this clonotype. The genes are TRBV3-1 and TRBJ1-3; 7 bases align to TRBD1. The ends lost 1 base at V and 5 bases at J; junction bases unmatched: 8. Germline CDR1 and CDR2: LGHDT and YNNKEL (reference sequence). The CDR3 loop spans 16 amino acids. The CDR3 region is CASSQGRGGGRNTIYF. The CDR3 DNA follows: TGTGCCAGCAGCCAAGGGAGGGGAGGGGGCAGAAACACCATATATTTT. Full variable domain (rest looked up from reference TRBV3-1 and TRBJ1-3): DTAVSQTPKYLVTQMGNDKSIKCEQNLGHDTMYWYKQDSKKFLKIMFSYNNKELIINETVPNRFSPKSPDKAHLNLHINSLELGDSAVYFCASSQGRGGGRNTIYFGEGSWLTVV.

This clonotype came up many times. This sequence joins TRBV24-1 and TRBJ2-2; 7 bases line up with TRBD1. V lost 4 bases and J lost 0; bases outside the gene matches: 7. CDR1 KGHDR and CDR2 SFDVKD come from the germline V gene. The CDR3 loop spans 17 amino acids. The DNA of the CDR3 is TGTGCCACCAGTGAACTAGGGACAGCTGCGAACACCGGGGAGCTGTTTTTT. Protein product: CATSELGTAANTGELFF.

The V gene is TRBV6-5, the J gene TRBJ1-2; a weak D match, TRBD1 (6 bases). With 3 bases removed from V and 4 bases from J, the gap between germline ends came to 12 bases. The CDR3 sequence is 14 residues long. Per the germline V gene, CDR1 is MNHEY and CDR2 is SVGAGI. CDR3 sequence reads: CASSYEKGGYGYTF. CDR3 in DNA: TGTGCCAGCAGTTATGAGAAGGGGGGCTATGGCTACACCTTC.

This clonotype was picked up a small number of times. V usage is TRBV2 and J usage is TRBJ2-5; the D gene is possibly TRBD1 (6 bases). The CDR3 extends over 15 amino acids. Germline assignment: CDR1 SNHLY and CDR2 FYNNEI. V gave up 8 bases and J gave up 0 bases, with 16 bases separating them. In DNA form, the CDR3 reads TGTGCCAGCCCGAAGACTCGGACAGACCAAGAGACCCAGTACTTC. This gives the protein CASPKTRTDQETQYF.

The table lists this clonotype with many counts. The CDR3 DNA follows: TGTGCCAGCAGCGATCAGGGAGTTAATGAAAAACTGTTTTTT. Protein sequence: CASSDQGVNEKLFF. The chain recombines TRBV7-2 with TRBJ1-4; weak D call: TRBD1 (5 bases). The CDR3 loop spans 14 amino acids. Deletions cut 5 bases from V and 4 bases from J, with 11 bases between. CDR1 SGHTA and CDR2 FQGNSA come from the germline V gene.

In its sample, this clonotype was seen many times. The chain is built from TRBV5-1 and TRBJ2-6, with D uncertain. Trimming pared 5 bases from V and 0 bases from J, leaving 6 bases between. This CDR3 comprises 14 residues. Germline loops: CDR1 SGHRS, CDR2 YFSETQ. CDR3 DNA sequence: TGCGCCAGCAGGGATTCCTCTGGGGCCAACGTCCTGACTTTC. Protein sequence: CASRDSSGANVLTF.

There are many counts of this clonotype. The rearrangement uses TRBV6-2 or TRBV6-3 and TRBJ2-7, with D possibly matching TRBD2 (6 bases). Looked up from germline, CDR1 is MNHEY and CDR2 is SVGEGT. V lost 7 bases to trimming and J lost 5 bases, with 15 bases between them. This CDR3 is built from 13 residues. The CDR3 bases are TGTGCCAGCATGTGGGCGGCGGGGAACGAGCAGTACTTC. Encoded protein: CASMWAAGNEQYF.

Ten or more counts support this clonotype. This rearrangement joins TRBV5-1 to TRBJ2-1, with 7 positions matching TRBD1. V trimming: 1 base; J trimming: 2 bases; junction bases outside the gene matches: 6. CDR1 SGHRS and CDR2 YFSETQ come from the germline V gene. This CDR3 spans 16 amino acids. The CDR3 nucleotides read TGCGCCAGCAGCTTGACGCGACAGGGCCCCTACAATGAGCAGTTCTTC. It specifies CASSLTRQGPYNEQFF.

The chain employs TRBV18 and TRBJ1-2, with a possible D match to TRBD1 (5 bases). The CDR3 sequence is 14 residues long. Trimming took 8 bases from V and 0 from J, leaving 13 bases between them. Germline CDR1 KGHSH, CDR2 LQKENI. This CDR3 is CASLAGQTNYGYTF. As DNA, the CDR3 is TGTGCCAGCCTCGCAGGGCAGACTAACTATGGCTACACCTTC.

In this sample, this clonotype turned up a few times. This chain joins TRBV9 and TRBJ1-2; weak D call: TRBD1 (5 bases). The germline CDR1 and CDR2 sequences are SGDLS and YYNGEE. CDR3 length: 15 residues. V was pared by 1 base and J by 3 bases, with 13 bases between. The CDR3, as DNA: TGTGCCAGCAGCGTATCTCCGACAGCAGACTATGGCTACACCTTC. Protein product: CASSVSPTADYGYTF.

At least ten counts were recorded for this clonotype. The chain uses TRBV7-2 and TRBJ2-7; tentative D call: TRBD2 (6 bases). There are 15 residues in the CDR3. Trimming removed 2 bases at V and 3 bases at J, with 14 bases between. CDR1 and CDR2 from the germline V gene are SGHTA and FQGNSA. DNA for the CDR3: TGTGCCAGCAGCTTATCCCGGGGACTTATCTACGAGCAGTACGTC. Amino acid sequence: CASSLSRGLIYEQYV.

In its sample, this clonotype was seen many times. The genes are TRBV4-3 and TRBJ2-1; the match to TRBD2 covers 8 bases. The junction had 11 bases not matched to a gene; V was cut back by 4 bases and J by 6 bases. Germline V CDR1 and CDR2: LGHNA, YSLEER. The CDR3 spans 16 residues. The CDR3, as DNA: TGCGCCAGCAGCCCATCGGGGACTAGAGGGTCCAATGAGCAGTTCTTC. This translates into CASSPSGTRGSNEQFF.

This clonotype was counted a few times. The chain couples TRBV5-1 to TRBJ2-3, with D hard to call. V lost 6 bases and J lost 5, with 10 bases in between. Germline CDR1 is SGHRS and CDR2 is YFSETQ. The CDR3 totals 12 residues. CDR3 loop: CASKPGQDTQYF. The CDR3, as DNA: TGCGCCAGCAAGCCTGGGCAAGATACGCAGTATTTT.

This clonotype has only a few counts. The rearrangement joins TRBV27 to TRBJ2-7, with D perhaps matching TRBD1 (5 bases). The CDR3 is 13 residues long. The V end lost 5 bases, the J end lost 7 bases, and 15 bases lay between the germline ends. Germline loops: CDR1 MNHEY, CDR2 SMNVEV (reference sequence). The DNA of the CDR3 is TGTGCCAGCAGTCCGACAGTTTTCAGGGAGCAGTACTTC. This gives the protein CASSPTVFREQYF.

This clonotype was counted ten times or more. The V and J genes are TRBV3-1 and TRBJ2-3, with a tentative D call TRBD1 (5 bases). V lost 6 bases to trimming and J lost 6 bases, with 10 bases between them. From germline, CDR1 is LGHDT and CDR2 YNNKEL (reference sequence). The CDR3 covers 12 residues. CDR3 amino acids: CASSQGFDTQYF. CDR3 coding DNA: TGTGCCAGCAGTCAGGGATTCGATACGCAGTATTTT.

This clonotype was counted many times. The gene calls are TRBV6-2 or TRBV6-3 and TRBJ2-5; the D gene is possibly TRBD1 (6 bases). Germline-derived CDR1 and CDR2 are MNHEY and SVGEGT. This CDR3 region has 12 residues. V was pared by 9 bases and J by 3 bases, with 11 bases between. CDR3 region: CARDSPEETQYF. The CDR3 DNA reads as TGTGCCAGGGACAGCCCGGAAGAGACCCAGTACTTC.

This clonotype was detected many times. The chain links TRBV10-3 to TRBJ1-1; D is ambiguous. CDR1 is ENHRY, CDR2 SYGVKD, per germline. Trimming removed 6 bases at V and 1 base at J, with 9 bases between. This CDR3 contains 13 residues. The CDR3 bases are TGTGCCATCAGGCACACGGGGAACACTGAAGCTTTCTTT. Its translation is CAIRHTGNTEAFF.

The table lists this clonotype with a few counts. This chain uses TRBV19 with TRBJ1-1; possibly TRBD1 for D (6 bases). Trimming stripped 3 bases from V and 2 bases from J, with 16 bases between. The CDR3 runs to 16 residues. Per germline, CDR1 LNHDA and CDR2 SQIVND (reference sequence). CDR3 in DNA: TGTGCCAGTAGTATCGCCGGGGCGGGGGCCAACACTGAAGCTTTCTTT. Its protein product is CASSIAGAGANTEAFF.

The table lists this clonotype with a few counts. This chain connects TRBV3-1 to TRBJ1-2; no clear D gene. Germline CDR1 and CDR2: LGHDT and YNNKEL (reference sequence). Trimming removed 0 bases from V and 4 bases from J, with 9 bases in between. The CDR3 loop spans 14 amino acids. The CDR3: CASSQDSVSYGYTF. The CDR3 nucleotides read TGTGCCAGCAGCCAAGACAGTGTAAGCTATGGCTACACCTTC.

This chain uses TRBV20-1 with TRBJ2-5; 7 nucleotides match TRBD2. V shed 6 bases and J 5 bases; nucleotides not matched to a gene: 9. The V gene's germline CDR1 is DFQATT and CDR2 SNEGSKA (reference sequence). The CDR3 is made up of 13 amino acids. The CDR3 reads CSAPPGGGETQYF. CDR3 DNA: TGCAGTGCCCCGCCGGGGGGAGGGGAGACCCAGTACTTC.

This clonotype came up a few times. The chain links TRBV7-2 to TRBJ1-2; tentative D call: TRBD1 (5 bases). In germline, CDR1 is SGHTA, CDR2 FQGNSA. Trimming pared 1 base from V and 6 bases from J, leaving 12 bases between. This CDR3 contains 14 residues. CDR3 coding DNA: TGTGCCAGCAGCTTAGGACAGTCAATCGATGGCTACACCTTC. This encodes CASSLGQSIDGYTF.

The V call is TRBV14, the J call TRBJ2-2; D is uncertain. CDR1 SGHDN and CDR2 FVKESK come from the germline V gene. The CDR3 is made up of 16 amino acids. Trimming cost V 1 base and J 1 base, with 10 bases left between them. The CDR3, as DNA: TGTGCCAGCAGCCAAGTGCGGATTTTGAACACCGGGGAGCTGTTTTTT. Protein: CASSQVRILNTGELFF.

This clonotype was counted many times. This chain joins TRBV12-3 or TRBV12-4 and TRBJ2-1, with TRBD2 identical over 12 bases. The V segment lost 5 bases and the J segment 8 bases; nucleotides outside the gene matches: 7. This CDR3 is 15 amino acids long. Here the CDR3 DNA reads TGTGCCAGCAGTATACTAGCGGGGGGATCATATGAGCAGTTCTTC. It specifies CASSILAGGSYEQFF.

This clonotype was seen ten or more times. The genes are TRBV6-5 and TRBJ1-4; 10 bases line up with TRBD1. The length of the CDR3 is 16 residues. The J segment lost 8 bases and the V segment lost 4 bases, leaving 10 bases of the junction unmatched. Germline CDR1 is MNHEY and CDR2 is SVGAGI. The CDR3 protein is CASSSIGDRGWEKLFF. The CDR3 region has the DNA TGTGCCAGCAGTTCAATCGGGGACAGGGGTTGGGAAAAACTGTTTTTT.

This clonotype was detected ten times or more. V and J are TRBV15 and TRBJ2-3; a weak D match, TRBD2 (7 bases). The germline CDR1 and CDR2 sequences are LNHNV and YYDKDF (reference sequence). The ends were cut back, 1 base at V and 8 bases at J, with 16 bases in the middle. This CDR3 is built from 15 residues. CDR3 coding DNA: TGTGCCACCAGCAGAGTGTTATGGGGGGGCCCTACGCAGTATTTT. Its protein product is CATSRVLWGGPTQYF.

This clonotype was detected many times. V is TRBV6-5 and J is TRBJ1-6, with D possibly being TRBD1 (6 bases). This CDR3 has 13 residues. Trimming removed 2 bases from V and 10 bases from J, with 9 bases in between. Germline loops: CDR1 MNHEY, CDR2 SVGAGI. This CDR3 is CASSYPGDSPLHF. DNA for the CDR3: TGTGCCAGCAGTTACCCAGGGGACTCACCCCTCCACTTT.

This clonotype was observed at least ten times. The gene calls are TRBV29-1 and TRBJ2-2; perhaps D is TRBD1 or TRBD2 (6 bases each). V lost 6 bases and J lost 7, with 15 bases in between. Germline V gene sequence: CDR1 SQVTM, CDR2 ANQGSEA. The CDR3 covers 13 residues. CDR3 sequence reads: CSVVQGGGGELFF. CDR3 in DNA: TGCAGCGTGGTACAGGGAGGCGGCGGGGAGCTGTTTTTT.

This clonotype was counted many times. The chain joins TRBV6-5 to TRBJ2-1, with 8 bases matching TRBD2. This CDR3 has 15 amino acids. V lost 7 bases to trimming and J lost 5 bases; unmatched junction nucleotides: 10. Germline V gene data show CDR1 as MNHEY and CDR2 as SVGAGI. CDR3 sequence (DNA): TGTGCCAGCAAAAAAGGCGGGGGGCGAAACAATGAGCAGTTCTTC. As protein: CASKKGGGRNNEQFF.

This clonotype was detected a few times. DNA of the CDR3: TGTGCCATCAGCACAGGGGACAATGGCAATCAGCCCCAGCATTTT. This sequence encodes CAISTGDNGNQPQHF. The rearrangement links TRBV10-3 to TRBJ1-5; 7 bases align to TRBD1. V was clipped by 6 bases and J by 2 bases; unmatched bases: 7. This CDR3 spans 15 amino acids. Germline CDR1 and CDR2: ENHRY and SYGVKD.

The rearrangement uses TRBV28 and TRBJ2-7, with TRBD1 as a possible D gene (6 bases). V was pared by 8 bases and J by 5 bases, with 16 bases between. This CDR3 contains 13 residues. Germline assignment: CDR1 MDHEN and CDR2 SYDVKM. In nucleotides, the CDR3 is TGTGCCAGCCGAGGCGAGCAGGGGAACGAGCAGTACGTC. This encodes CASRGEQGNEQYV.

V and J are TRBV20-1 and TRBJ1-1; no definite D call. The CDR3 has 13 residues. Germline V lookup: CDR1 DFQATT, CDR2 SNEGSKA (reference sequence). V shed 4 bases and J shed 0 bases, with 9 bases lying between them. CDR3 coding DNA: TGCAGTGCTAAGGGCAGTTTGAACACTGAAGCTTTCTTT. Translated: CSAKGSLNTEAFF.